This TCR beta chain was profiled in a study of blood T cell repertoires in COVID-19. At the level of the study: From the United States, Italy and Spain came samples of acute and convalescent COVID-19. T cells, B-cell-depleted T cells, or PBMCs provided the cDNA or gDNA that served as material.

Trimming removed 4 bases at V and 5 bases at J, with 15 bases between. From germline, CDR1 is LGHNA and CDR2 YSLEER. The CDR3 runs to 15 residues. Repertoires were generated with immunoSEQ multiplex PCR, while TCRdb's copy carries only in-frame clones and drops some. The repertoire holds 110,000 or so clones, with about 88% as singletons. The chain couples TRBV4-3 to TRBJ2-1; TRBD2 might be the D (6 bases). This clonotype originated in a woman in her 70s who had recovered from COVID-19. Material for sequencing was peripheral blood. The CDR3 DNA is TGCGCCAGCAGCCCCGGACTACAACCTCACAATGAGCAGTTCTTC. Its protein is CASSPGLQPHNEQFF.